This T cell receptor (beta chain) came from a study of cytomegalovirus exposure and HLA in healthy donors. Notes on the study in general: HLA alleles showed associations with 15,000 to 20,000 TCR beta sequences in a later analysis, at a 0.05 false discovery rate.

The PCR ran on 60 Vbeta and 13 Jbeta primers. Sequenced by immunoSEQ multiplex PCR; TCRdb stores in-frame clones only, minus some. The sample contains about 130,000 clones, about 82% of which appear only once. Per the germline V gene, CDR1 is SGHRS and CDR2 is YFSETQ. Trimming took off 2 bases at V and 11 bases at J, with 13 bases between the two ends. CDR3 length: 12 amino acids. This clone was detected only a few times. Its specificity is unknown. The chain links TRBV5-1 to TRBJ1-1; TRBD1 might be the D (5 bases). The TCR sequence derives from a boy aged 5-17 years in good health and CMV-seronegative. Material for sequencing was PBMCs. CDR3 coding DNA: TGCGCCAGCAGCTTCGAAGGGGATTCGGCTTTCTTT. It is translated as CASSFEGDSAFF.